A selection of T cell receptor beta chains follows, all from one sample in a study of blood T cell repertoires in COVID-19. Libraries were prepared by immunoSEQ multiplex PCR; TCRdb keeps only in-frame clonotypes and omits some of them. This table has over 200,000 clones, 70% to 80% appearing once. Sequenced material: peripheral blood. These receptors were collected from a woman at least 80 years old with acute or convalescent COVID-19. Each CDR3 is given with its conserved first and last residue. Fields, in order: CDR3 length, V gene, clone size, J gene, D gene, CDR3 DNA, CDR3 protein. The D gene is left open where the match is weak. The size entry is marked missing in some rows and otherwise reads once, few, many or a size class.

14	TRBV6-5	NA	TRBJ2-2	NA	TGTGCCAGCAGAAAAGACAGTTACACCGGGGAGCTGTTTTTT	CASRKDSYTGELFF
14	TRBV2	NA	TRBJ2-2	NA	TGTGCCAGCGGCCGGGAGATGAACACCGGGGAGCTGTTTTTT	CASGREMNTGELFF
14	TRBV12-5	once	TRBJ2-1	TRBD2	TGTGCTAGCCTACCCGGGGAGGGTTCGGGGGAGCAGTTCTTC	CASLPGEGSGEQFF
15	TRBV6-1	NA	TRBJ2-5	TRBD1	TGTGCCAGCAGTGAAATGGCTTCCAGGGGGGAGACCCAGTACTTC	CASSEMASRGETQYF
13	TRBV5-6	NA	TRBJ2-7	TRBD1	TGTGCCAGCAGCGGGACAGGCCCCTACGAGCAGTACTTC	CASSGTGPYEQYF
14	TRBV2	NA	TRBJ2-1	NA	TGTGCCAGTTTCCGGGACTCCTCCTACAATGAGCAGTTCTTC	CASFRDSSYNEQFF
15	TRBV7-7	NA	TRBJ2-1	TRBD2	TGTGCCAGCAGCGACGGACTAGCGGGAAACAATGAGCAGTTCTTC	CASSDGLAGNNEQFF
15	TRBV6-5	few	TRBJ1-1	TRBD1	TGTGCCAGCAGTTCTACAGGGGGCCTAAACACTGAAGCTTTCTTT	CASSSTGGLNTEAFF
13	TRBV9	NA	TRBJ1-1	NA	TGTGCCAGCAGCGTGCTCCGGGACACTGAAGCTTTCTTT	CASSVLRDTEAFF
14	TRBV28	once	TRBJ2-7	NA	TGTGCCAGCAGTTTAGGGGGGAGCTCCTACGAGCAGTACTTC	CASSLGGSSYEQYF
15	TRBV5-3	NA	TRBJ2-7	TRBD2	TGTGCCAGAAACCCCGGGACTAGCCTTTCCTACGAGCAGTACTTC	CARNPGTSLSYEQYF
14	TRBV20-1	once	TRBJ1-5	NA	TGCAGTGCTAGTATAGGGAGTAGCAATCAGCCCCAGCATTTT	CSASIGSSNQPQHF
13	TRBV18	NA	TRBJ1-1	NA	TGTGCCAGCTCACAGGGGTTCAACACTGAAGCTTTCTTT	CASSQGFNTEAFF
17	TRBV9	NA	TRBJ2-5	TRBD2	TGTGCCAGCAGCGTAGGGGTTCTAGCGGGGGACCAAGAGACCCAGTACTTC	CASSVGVLAGDQETQYF
13	TRBV25-1	NA	TRBJ2-6	NA	TGTGCCAGCAGCTACTCTGGGGCCAACGTCCTGACTTTC	CASSYSGANVLTF
15	TRBV3-1/TRBV3-2	NA	TRBJ2-1	TRBD2	TGTGCCAGCAGCCCGGGACTAGCCAACAACAATGAGCAGTTCTTC	CASSPGLANNNEQFF
15	TRBV11-2	NA	TRBJ2-3	TRBD2	TGTGCCAGCAGCTTCGGCGGGAGTATCACAGATACGCAGTATTTT	CASSFGGSITDTQYF
14	TRBV28	NA	TRBJ1-1	NA	TGTGCCAGCAGTTTACGGCAGGGAAGGACTGAAGCTTTCTTT	CASSLRQGRTEAFF
16	TRBV6-1	NA	TRBJ2-3	TRBD2	TGTGCCAGCAGTGGTCAACTAGCGGGGACCACAGATACGCAGTATTTT	CASSGQLAGTTDTQYF
15	TRBV6-6	NA	TRBJ1-2	NA	TGTGCCAGCAGCCAATTGGACAGCAACTATGGGGGAAGTACCTTC	CASSQLDSNYGGSTF
15	TRBV18	NA	TRBJ1-1	NA	TGTGCCAGCTCCCCTGGAGTCGGAAGAAACACTGAAGCTTTCTTT	CASSPGVGRNTEAFF
11	TRBV11-3	NA	TRBJ2-1	NA	TGTGCCAGCAGCTTAGGAGGTGAGCAGTTCTTC	CASSLGGEQFF
12	TRBV14	NA	TRBJ2-5	NA	TGTGCCAGCAGCCAGGCCCAAGAGACCCAGTACTTC	CASSQAQETQYF
13	TRBV5-1	NA	TRBJ2-2	NA	TGCGCCAGCAGCCCTCAGGGGACCGGGGAGCTGTTTTTT	CASSPQGTGELFF
14	TRBV3-1/TRBV3-2	NA	TRBJ1-5	NA	TGTGCCAGCAGCCAAGATTCCGGGAATCAGCCCCAGCATTTT	CASSQDSGNQPQHF
13	TRBV2	NA	TRBJ2-3	NA	TGTGCCAGCAGTCTCGAGGCGAGGGATACGCAGTATTTT	CASSLEARDTQYF